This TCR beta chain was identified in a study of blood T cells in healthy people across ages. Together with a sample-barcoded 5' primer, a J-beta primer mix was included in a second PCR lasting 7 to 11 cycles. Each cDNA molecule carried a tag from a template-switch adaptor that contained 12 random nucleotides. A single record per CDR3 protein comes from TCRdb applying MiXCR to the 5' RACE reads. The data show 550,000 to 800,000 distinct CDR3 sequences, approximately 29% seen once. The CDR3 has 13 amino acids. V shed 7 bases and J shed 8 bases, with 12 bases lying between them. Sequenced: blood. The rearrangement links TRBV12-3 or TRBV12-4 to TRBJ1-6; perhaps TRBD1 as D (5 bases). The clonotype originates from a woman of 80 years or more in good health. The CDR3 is CASTGTSDSPLHF. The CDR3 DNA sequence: TGTGCCAGCACCGGGACGTCTGATTCACCCCTCCACTTT.